These T cell receptor beta chains were read from a single sample in a study of shared clonotypes between healthy human individuals. Here immunoSEQ multiplex PCR was the method, and the copy in TCRdb shows in-frame clones only, minus some. The repertoire holds under 600,000 clones, with around 97% as singletons. The sample was naive CD4+ T cells sorted from blood. Receptor source: a woman aged 30 to 39 in good health. Both conserved end residues are trimmed from each CDR3. Each record gives: D gene, V gene, CDR3 protein. A D gene is named only where the DNA matches it firmly.

- | TRBV5-8 | ASSLPDPKRETQY
TRBD2 | TRBV5-1 | ASSLLSRETSGRYEQY
- | TRBV5-8 | ASSPPGDEQF
- | TRBV2 | ASGTQRGSEKLF
TRBD2 | TRBV28 | ASSFGLANHEQY
- | TRBV2 | ASSGVGVSRQPQH
- | TRBV5-1 | ASSQGTLRETQY
- | TRBV5-1 | ASSLAGEWSTDTQY
TRBD2 | TRBV15 | ATAGTSGSNEQF
- | TRBV7-6 | ASSSPGRGYNEQF
TRBD1 | TRBV7-9 | ASSSIDRGTVEQY
- | TRBV6-5 | ASSYTGTGELF
TRBD1 | TRBV27 | ASSLRDRENEQF